A selection of T cell receptor beta chains follows, all from one sample in a study of blood T cell repertoires in COVID-19. Using immunoSEQ multiplex PCR, the repertoire was profiled, and TCRdb retains in-frame clones only, with some absent. The data show about 150,000 clones, around 85% seen once. Sample: peripheral blood. All receptors derive from an elderly woman with COVID-19, enrolled during active disease. Both conserved end residues are part of each CDR3. A D gene is named only where the DNA matches it firmly.

j_call d_call v_call cdr3_nt cdr3_aa
TRBJ1-2 TRBD1 TRBV12-5 TGTGCTAGTGCCTGGACAGGGGGCAACTATGGCCACACCTTC CASAWTGGNYGHTF
TRBJ1-2 NA TRBV15 TGTGCCACCAGCCCCCTAGGGCGGGACGGCTATGGCTACACCTTC CATSPLGRDGYGYTF
TRBJ1-1 NA TRBV27 TGTGCCAGCAGTTCCTTAAACAGGACATACATGAACACTGAAGCTTTCTTT CASSSLNRTYMNTEAFF
TRBJ1-4 NA TRBV4-1 TGCGCCAGCAGCCGGCAGACCGGGGGGACTAATGAAAAACTGTTTTTT CASSRQTGGTNEKLFF
TRBJ1-5 NA TRBV3-1/TRBV3-2 TGTGCCAGCAGCCAAGGAACGGAGCCCCAGCATTTT CASSQGTEPQHF
TRBJ1-1 NA TRBV6-4 TGTGCCAGCAGTGACGGGGGCTTGAACACTGAAGCTTTCTTT CASSDGGLNTEAFF
TRBJ1-3 TRBD1 TRBV7-2 TGTGCCAGCAGCCCCAGGGGGACTTGGACAAACACCATATATTTT CASSPRGTWTNTIYF
TRBJ2-1 NA TRBV11-3 TGTGCCAGCAGCCTCATGAGGGGGAATGAGCAGTTCTTC CASSLMRGNEQFF
TRBJ1-5 NA TRBV10-3 TGTGCCATCGGAGGATCCCAGCCCCAGCATTTT CAIGGSQPQHF
TRBJ1-2 TRBD1 TRBV12-3/TRBV12-4 TGTGCCAGCAGTGCATTCGACAGGGCCGTACACACCTTC CASSAFDRAVHTF
TRBJ2-1 TRBD2 TRBV9 TGTGCCAGCAGCGGCTCCGCGGGGGTTGAGCAGTTCTTC CASSGSAGVEQFF